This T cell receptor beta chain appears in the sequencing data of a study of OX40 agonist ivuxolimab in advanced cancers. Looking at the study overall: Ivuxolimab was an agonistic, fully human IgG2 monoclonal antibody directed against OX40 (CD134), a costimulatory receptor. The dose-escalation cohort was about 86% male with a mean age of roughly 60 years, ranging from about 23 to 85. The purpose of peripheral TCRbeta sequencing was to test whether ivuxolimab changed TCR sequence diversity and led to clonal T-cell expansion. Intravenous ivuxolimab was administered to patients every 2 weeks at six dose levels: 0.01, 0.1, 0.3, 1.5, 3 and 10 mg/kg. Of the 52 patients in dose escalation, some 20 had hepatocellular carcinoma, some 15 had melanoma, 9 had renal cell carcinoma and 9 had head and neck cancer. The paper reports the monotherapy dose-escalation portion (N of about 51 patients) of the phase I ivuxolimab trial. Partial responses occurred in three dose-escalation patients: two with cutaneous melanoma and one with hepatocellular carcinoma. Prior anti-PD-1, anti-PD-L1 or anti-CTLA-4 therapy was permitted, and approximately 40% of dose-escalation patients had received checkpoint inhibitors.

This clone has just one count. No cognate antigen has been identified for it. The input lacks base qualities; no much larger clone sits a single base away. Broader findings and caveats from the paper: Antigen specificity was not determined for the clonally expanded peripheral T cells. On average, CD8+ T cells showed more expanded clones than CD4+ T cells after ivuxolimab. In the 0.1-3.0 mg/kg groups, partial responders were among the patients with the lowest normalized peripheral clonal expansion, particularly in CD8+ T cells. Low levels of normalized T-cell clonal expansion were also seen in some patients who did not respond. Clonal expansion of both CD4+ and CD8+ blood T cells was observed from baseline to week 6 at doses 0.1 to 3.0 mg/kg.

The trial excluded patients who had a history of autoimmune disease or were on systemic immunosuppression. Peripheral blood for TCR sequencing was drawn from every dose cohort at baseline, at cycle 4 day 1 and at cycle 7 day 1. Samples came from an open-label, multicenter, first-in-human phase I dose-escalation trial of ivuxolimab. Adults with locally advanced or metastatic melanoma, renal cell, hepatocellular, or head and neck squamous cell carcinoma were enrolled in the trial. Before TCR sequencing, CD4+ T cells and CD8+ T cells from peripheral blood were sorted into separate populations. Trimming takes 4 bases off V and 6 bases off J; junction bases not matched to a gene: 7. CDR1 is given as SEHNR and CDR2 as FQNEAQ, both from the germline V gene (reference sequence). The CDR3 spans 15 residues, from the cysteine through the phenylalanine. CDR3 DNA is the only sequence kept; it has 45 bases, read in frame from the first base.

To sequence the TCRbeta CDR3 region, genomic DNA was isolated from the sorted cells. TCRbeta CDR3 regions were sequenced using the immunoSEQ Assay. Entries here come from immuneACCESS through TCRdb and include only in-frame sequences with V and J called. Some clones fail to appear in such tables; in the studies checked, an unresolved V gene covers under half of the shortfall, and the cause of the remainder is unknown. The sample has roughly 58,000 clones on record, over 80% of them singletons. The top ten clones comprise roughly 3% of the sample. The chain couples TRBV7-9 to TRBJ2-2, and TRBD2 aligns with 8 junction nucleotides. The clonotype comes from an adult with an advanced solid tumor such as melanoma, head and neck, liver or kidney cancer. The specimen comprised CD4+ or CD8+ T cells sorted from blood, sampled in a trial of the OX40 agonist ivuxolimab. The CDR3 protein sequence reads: CASSSDRREAGELFF. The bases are TGTGCCAGCAGCTCTGACAGGCGGGAGGCCGGGGAGCTGTTTTTT.